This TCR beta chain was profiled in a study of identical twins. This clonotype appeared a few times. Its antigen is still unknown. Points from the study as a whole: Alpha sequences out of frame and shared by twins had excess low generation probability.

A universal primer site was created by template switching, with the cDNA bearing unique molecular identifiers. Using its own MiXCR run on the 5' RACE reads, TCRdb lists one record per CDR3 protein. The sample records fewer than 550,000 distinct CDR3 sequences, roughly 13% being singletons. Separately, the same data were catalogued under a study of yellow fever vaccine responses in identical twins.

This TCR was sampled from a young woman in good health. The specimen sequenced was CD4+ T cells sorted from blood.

The CDR3: CASSELDSGYTF. CDR3 sequence (DNA): TGTGCCAGCAGTGAATTGGACAGCGGCTACACCTTC. The chain couples TRBV25-1 to TRBJ1-2; tentatively, D is TRBD1 (6 bases). Germline lookup yields CDR1 MGHDK and CDR2 SYGVNS. V dropped 1 base and J dropped 8 bases, with 8 bases sitting between them. The CDR3 contains 12 residues.